What follows are 31 T cell receptor beta chains derived from one specimen sequenced in a study of OX40 agonist ivuxolimab in advanced cancers. Profiling relied on immunoSEQ multiplex PCR, and the TCRdb table lists in-frame clones only, not all of them. The sample lists tens of thousands of clones, 92% occurring once. The sequencing here drew on CD4+ or CD8+ T cells sorted from blood, taken in a trial of the OX40 agonist ivuxolimab. These TCRs come from an adult with an advanced solid tumor such as melanoma, head and neck, liver or kidney cancer.

The chain uses TRBV19 and TRBJ2-1; D assignment may be TRBD1 or TRBD2 (5 bases each). The germline V gene encodes CDR1 LNHDA and CDR2 SQIVND (reference sequence). With 5 bases removed from V and 7 bases from J, the gap between germline ends came to 24 bases. CDR3 size: 17 residues. The CDR3 DNA sequence: TGTGCCAGTAGTGACGGGGCTAGCTCACAACCGGGGAATGAGCAGTTCTTC. It yields the protein CASSDGASSQPGNEQFF.

Only one count was recorded for this clone. This chain uses TRBV30 with TRBJ1-2; D not certain. The CDR3 is 11 residues long. Germline loops: CDR1 GTSNPN, CDR2 SVGIG (reference sequence). V lost 7 bases to trimming and J lost 4 bases, with 10 bases between them. CDR3 residues: CASISFYGYTF. CDR3 DNA: TGTGCCTCGATTTCTTTCTATGGCTACACCTTC.

The chain recombines TRBV5-6 with TRBJ2-7, with 10 nucleotides matching TRBD1. The CDR3 sequence is 15 residues long. V trimming: 4 bases; J trimming: 2 bases; junction bases outside the gene matches: 6. Germline values: CDR1 SGHDT, CDR2 YYEEEE. For the CDR3, the DNA is TGTGCCAGCAGCAGTACCGGGACAGGGGCCTACGAGCAGTACTTC. This gives the protein CASSSTGTGAYEQYF.

The chain combines TRBV30 with TRBJ2-7; 9 bases fit TRBD1. Trimming took 3 bases from V and 0 from J; bases not matched to a gene: 6. There are 15 residues in the CDR3. Germline values: CDR1 GTSNPN, CDR2 SVGIG (reference sequence). CDR3 nucleotides: TGTGCCTGGAGGGTAGGGACAGGGAGCTCCTACGAGCAGTACTTC. It specifies CAWRVGTGSSYEQYF.

This chain connects TRBV7-2 to TRBJ1-2; D is unresolved. The CDR3 runs to 13 residues. The V and J ends lost 1 base and 2 bases respectively, with 5 bases between them. Germline V gene sequence: CDR1 SGHTA, CDR2 FQGNSA. The CDR3 DNA follows: TGTGCCAGCAGCTTAGGACAAAACTATGGCTACACCTTC. The encoded protein is CASSLGQNYGYTF.

This sequence joins TRBV19 and TRBJ2-7, with D tentatively TRBD1 or TRBD2 (5 bases each). With 8 bases removed from V and 3 bases from J, the gap between germline ends came to 11 bases. This CDR3 has 12 residues. CDR1 and CDR2 (germline): LNHDA, SQIVND (reference sequence). Written as DNA, the CDR3 is TGTGCCAGTGGGGACGACCACTACGAGCAGTACTTC. Its translation: CASGDDHYEQYF.

The chain has TRBV27 and TRBJ2-7, with D tentatively TRBD2 (5 bases). V was cut by 3 bases and J by 7 bases, with 13 bases left in between. The CDR3 sequence is 13 residues long. Germline V lookup: CDR1 MNHEY, CDR2 SMNVEV (reference sequence). The chain's CDR3 is CASSFIGEWEQYF. In nucleotides, the CDR3 is TGTGCCAGCAGTTTTATCGGGGAGTGGGAGCAGTACTTC.

The CDR3 sequence: CASSLGGVNYGYTF. The CDR3 nucleotides read TGTGCCAGCAGCTTAGGGGGGGTTAACTATGGCTACACCTTC. The chain has TRBV7-9 and TRBJ1-2, with a possible D match to TRBD1 (5 bases). Germline V lookup: CDR1 SEHNR, CDR2 FQNEAQ (reference sequence). V was shortened by 1 base and J by 1 base, with 7 bases between the two germline ends. This CDR3 has 14 residues.

V and J are TRBV27 and TRBJ2-7; 9 nucleotides line up with TRBD1. The CDR3 has 12 amino acids. Losses at the gene ends were 7 bases for V and 5 bases for J; bases not matched to a gene: 3. Germline V gene data show CDR1 as MNHEY and CDR2 as SMNVEV (reference sequence). CDR3 in amino acids: CASTGTGNEQYF. CDR3 DNA sequence: TGTGCCAGCACCGGGACAGGGAACGAGCAGTACTTC.

The rearrangement uses TRBV29-1 and TRBJ2-7; 7 nucleotides line up with TRBD1. Trimming removed 0 bases from V and 0 bases from J; junction bases left unmatched: 5. CDR3 size: 15 residues. Germline V CDR1 and CDR2: SQVTM, ANQGSEA. The DNA of the CDR3 is TGCAGCGTTGAAGAGGGACAGAAAAACTCCTACGAGCAGTACTTC. Translation: CSVEEGQKNSYEQYF.

The J gene is TRBJ2-2, the V gene TRBV5-1; no definite D call. Looked up from germline, CDR1 is SGHRS and CDR2 is YFSETQ. Between the trimmed V and J ends, which lost 6 bases and 5 bases, there was a span of 5 bases. CDR3 length: 11 residues. CDR3 in amino acids: CASMRTGELFF. CDR3 nucleotides: TGCGCCAGCATGAGGACCGGGGAGCTGTTTTTT. The whole variable domain, filled in from reference TRBV5-1 and TRBJ2-2, reads KAGVTQTPRYLIKTRGQQVTLSCSPISGHRSVSWYQQTPGQGLQFLFEYFSETQRNKGNFPGRFSGRQFSNSRSEMNVSTLELGDSALYLCASMRTGELFFGEGSRLTVL.

This clone has a single count. The gene calls are TRBV11-2 and TRBJ2-5, with 10 bases aligning to TRBD1. Trimming at V came to 7 bases and at J to 3 bases, leaving 8 bases not matched to a gene. Germline V gene sequence: CDR1 SGHAT, CDR2 FQNNGV. The CDR3 covers 15 residues. The CDR3 bases are TGTGCCAGCACCGCGCGGGGGACAGGGGAAGAGACCCAGTACTTC. Protein product: CASTARGTGEETQYF.

V usage is TRBV2 and J usage is TRBJ2-1; the D gene is possibly TRBD2 (5 bases). The germline V gene encodes CDR1 SNHLY and CDR2 FYNNEI. CDR3 length: 15 residues. Trimming pared 6 bases from V and 4 bases from J, leaving 16 bases between. The DNA for the CDR3 is TGTGCCAGCAGGGACTCCACACACGTATACAATGAGCAGTTCTTC. This codes for CASRDSTHVYNEQFF.

The chain joins TRBV15 to TRBJ2-1, with D unresolved. CDR1 and CDR2 (germline): LNHNV, YYDKDF (reference sequence). V dropped 1 base and J dropped 7 bases, with 11 bases sitting between them. There are 14 residues in the CDR3. DNA for the CDR3: TGTGCCACCAGCAGAGCTCCCGGGTGGAATGAGCAGTTCTTC. Amino acid sequence: CATSRAPGWNEQFF.

The rearrangement joins TRBV11-2 to TRBJ2-7, with a tentative D call TRBD1 (6 bases). The CDR3 covers 17 residues. The V end lost 1 base, the J end lost 3 bases, and 19 bases lay between the germline ends. From germline, CDR1 is SGHAT and CDR2 FQNNGV. The CDR3 protein is CASSLVARAGEYYEQYF. For the CDR3, the DNA is TGTGCCAGCAGCTTAGTTGCTCGGGCAGGGGAATACTACGAGCAGTACTTC.

The V gene is TRBV9, the J gene TRBJ2-1; TRBD2 matches 8 bases. CDR3 length: 15 residues. Trimming cost V 1 base and J 2 bases; bases outside gene matches: 2. Germline-derived CDR1 and CDR2 are SGDLS and YYNGEE. The CDR3 is CASSVSGGPYNEQFF. Here the CDR3 DNA reads TGTGCCAGCAGCGTAAGCGGGGGCCCCTACAATGAGCAGTTCTTC.

J is TRBJ1-2 and V is TRBV9; 10 bases align to TRBD1. V shed 2 bases and J 3 bases; nucleotides not matched to a gene: 7. The germline gives CDR1 SGDLS, CDR2 YYNGEE. The CDR3 is made up of 16 amino acids. The CDR3 sequence is CASSVGDRGWDYGYTF. The CDR3 DNA sequence: TGTGCCAGCAGCGTTGGGGACAGGGGTTGGGACTATGGCTACACCTTC. The full variable domain, rest sourced from reference TRBV9 and TRBJ1-2, is DSGVTQTPKHLITATGQRVTLRCSPRSGDLSVYWYQQSLDQGLQFLIQYYNGEERAKGNILERFSAQQFPDLHSELNLSSLELGDSALYFCASSVGDRGWDYGYTFGSGTRLTVV.

This chain links TRBV27 with TRBJ1-1, with D perhaps TRBD1 (6 bases). Germline CDR1 and CDR2: MNHEY and SMNVEV (reference sequence). The germline V and J ends were trimmed by 1 base and 5 bases, with 17 bases remaining between them. The CDR3 loop spans 16 amino acids. The CDR3 DNA reads as TGTGCCAGCAGTTTATTATCCTCTATGGGGGCAACTGAAGCTTTCTTT. Translating it yields CASSLLSSMGATEAFF.

The chain has TRBV9 and TRBJ1-2; unclear D gene. The germline V and J ends were trimmed by 4 bases and 10 bases, with 14 bases remaining between them. Germline CDR1 SGDLS, CDR2 YYNGEE. There are 12 residues in the CDR3. In nucleotides, the CDR3 is TGTGCCAGCAGCACTGACACCCGGAACTACACCTTC. It translates to CASSTDTRNYTF.

The chain employs TRBV6-5 and TRBJ2-1; perhaps TRBD2 as D (6 bases). The V end lost 0 bases, the J end lost 6 bases, and 15 bases lay between the germline ends. This CDR3 contains 16 residues. The germline V gene encodes CDR1 MNHEY and CDR2 SVGAGI. CDR3 amino acids: CASSYSREAPSNEQFF. In DNA form, the CDR3 reads TGTGCCAGCAGTTACTCGAGGGAGGCGCCCTCCAATGAGCAGTTCTTC.

The CDR3 nucleotides read TGCGCCAGCAGCTTGGCTAGAAACACCGGGGAGCTGTTTTTT. Translating gives CASSLARNTGELFF. The gene calls are TRBV5-1 and TRBJ2-2; no reliable D call. This CDR3 has 14 residues. V was shortened by 0 bases and J by 2 bases, with 5 bases between the two germline ends. Per germline, CDR1 SGHRS and CDR2 YFSETQ.

CDR3 region: CASSQGPAWGTDTQYF. CDR3 sequence (DNA): TGCGCCAGCAGCCAAGGGCCAGCCTGGGGTACAGATACGCAGTATTTT. V gene TRBV4-1 combines with J gene TRBJ2-3; D unclear. There are 16 residues in the CDR3. CDR1 is MGHRA, CDR2 YSYEKL, per germline. The V gene lost 1 base and the J gene lost 3 bases, with 14 bases spanning the gap.

V usage is TRBV9 and J usage is TRBJ1-3, with TRBD1 matching 9 bases. With 3 bases clipped from V and 0 bases from J, the junction kept 4 bases outside the gene matches. Germline values: CDR1 SGDLS, CDR2 YYNGEE. The CDR3 extends over 16 amino acids. CDR3 sequence (DNA): TGTGCCAGCAGCGCCGGGACAGGGACCTCTGGAAACACCATATATTTT. Its translation: CASSAGTGTSGNTIYF. Based on the CDR3 plus reference TRBV9 and TRBJ1-3, the full variable domain is DSGVTQTPKHLITATGQRVTLRCSPRSGDLSVYWYQQSLDQGLQFLIQYYNGEERAKGNILERFSAQQFPDLHSELNLSSLELGDSALYFCASSAGTGTSGNTIYFGEGSWLTVV.

A few counts support this clone. The chain carries TRBV10-1 and TRBJ2-3; maybe TRBD2 (7 bases). This CDR3 is 15 amino acids long. V lost 4 bases and J lost 6, with 17 bases in between. CDR1 WNHNN and CDR2 SYGVQD come from the germline V gene (reference sequence). CDR3 loop: CASSVAGAPGDTQYF. In DNA form, the CDR3 reads TGCGCCAGCAGTGTTGCGGGGGCCCCCGGGGATACGCAGTATTTT.

The V gene is TRBV11-2, the J gene TRBJ1-6, with 8 bases matching TRBD1. The trim removed 2 bases at V and 6 bases at J, leaving 3 bases unmatched. This CDR3 has 15 amino acids. Germline V gene lookup returns CDR1 SGHAT and CDR2 FQNNGV. DNA for the CDR3: TGTGCCAGCAGCTTATTTCAGGGGGCTAATTCACCCCTCCACTTT. The encoded protein is CASSLFQGANSPLHF. The entire variable domain, with the rest obtained from reference TRBV11-2 and TRBJ1-6, is as follows: EAGVAQSPRYKIIEKRQSVAFWCNPISGHATLYWYQQILGQGPKLLIQFQNNGVVDDSQLPKDRFSAERLKGVDSTLKIQPAKLEDSAVYLCASSLFQGANSPLHFGNGTRLTVT.

The rearrangement uses TRBV9 and TRBJ2-3; D uncertain. The CDR3 covers 13 residues. V lost 1 base, J lost 4 bases, and 7 bases lay in between. The germline V gene has CDR1 SGDLS and CDR2 YYNGEE. The CDR3 sequence: CASSVQLSDTQYF. CDR3 nucleotides: TGTGCCAGCAGCGTACAACTCTCAGATACGCAGTATTTT.

J is TRBJ2-1 and V is TRBV7-9, with 7 nucleotides matching TRBD1. This CDR3 has 16 amino acids. CDR1 SEHNR and CDR2 FQNEAQ come from the germline V gene (reference sequence). V was pared by 4 bases and J by 5 bases, with 11 bases of the junction left unmatched. This CDR3 is CASSSNRGVIHNEQFF. DNA for the CDR3: TGTGCCAGCAGCTCAAACAGGGGAGTTATCCACAATGAGCAGTTCTTC.

This rearrangement joins TRBV27 to TRBJ1-1; D is unclear. The CDR3 spans 13 residues. CDR1 is MNHEY, CDR2 SMNVEV, per germline (reference sequence). With 2 bases removed from V and 5 bases from J, the gap between germline ends came to 9 bases. The CDR3 reads CASSLGPRTEAFF. CDR3 coding DNA: TGTGCCAGCAGTTTAGGGCCCCGGACTGAAGCTTTCTTT.

This clone was found once. The chain links TRBV11-2 to TRBJ2-3; possibly TRBD1 for D (6 bases). V lost 5 bases, J lost 4 bases, and 16 bases lay in between. The CDR3 runs 15 residues. Germline V gene lookup returns CDR1 SGHAT and CDR2 FQNNGV. The CDR3 DNA reads TGTGCCAGCAGCGATCCGGGACAAGAAGCAGATACGCAGTATTTT. Its translation is CASSDPGQEADTQYF.

The V call is TRBV19, the J call TRBJ1-1; TRBD1 might be the D (5 bases). Trimming removed 3 bases at V and 7 bases at J, with 12 bases between. Per the germline V gene, CDR1 is LNHDA and CDR2 is SQIVND (reference sequence). The CDR3 runs to 13 residues. CDR3 DNA: TGTGCCAGTAGTATCGAGGGGTATAGTGAAGCTTTCTTT. Encoded protein: CASSIEGYSEAFF.

The chain has TRBV7-9 and TRBJ2-5, with 10 bases matching TRBD2. The CDR3 is 17 amino acids. Germline CDR1 SEHNR, CDR2 FQNEAQ (reference sequence). The V gene end was trimmed by 5 bases and the J gene end by 2 bases; junction bases not matched to a gene: 11. CDR3 in amino acids: CASSPLTSGELQETQYF. Here the CDR3 DNA reads TGTGCCAGCAGCCCCCTTACTAGCGGGGAACTACAAGAGACCCAGTACTTC.